This T cell receptor (beta chain) was identified during a study of T cell responses to AZD1222 COVID-19 vaccine. Study conclusions and caveats: All repertoire sampling was performed exclusively after the peak T cell response.

Only one count was recorded for this clone. The antigen remains undetermined. The CDR3 length is 13 residues. V trimming: 8 bases; J trimming: 5 bases; junction bases outside the gene matches: 5. CDR1 and CDR2 from the germline V gene are SEHNR and FQNEAQ (reference sequence). The data were produced by immunoSEQ multiplex PCR, yet TCRdb's version contains in-frame clones alone and is incomplete. The sample has about 160,000 clones; around 90% are singletons. This receptor was taken from an adult in good health. The V gene is TRBV7-9, the J gene TRBJ2-7, with TRBD2 matching over 11 bases. Sequences were derived from peripheral blood, sampled on day 0 of MenACWY control vaccination. The CDR3 DNA reads TGTGCCAGCCAACTAGCGGGAGTCAACGAGCAGTACTTC. This gives the protein CASQLAGVNEQYF.